The clone carrying this TCR beta chain was seen more than once but under ten times. Its antigen is not known. The sequenced template was cDNA made from the entire isolated RNA. The data were produced by immunoSEQ multiplex PCR, yet TCRdb's version contains in-frame clones alone and is incomplete. The table includes 200,000 to 250,000 clones, about 15% detected once. CDR1 and CDR2 from the germline V gene are SQVTM and ANQGSEA. J was trimmed by 2 bases and V by 6 bases; bases with no gene match: 8. The CDR3 consists of 15 residues. This sample stems from a study of beta chain features in type 1 diabetes. Turning to the study itself: Over all samples combined, some 99,000,000 sorted cells were examined.

Study results and limitations: A greater similarity of naive, central memory and Treg TCRB repertoires was seen among patients than among healthy donors. Patients with Type 1 diabetes showed moderately but significantly shorter TCRB CDR3s in all four CD4+ subsets.

CD4+ naive, central memory, regulatory and stem cell-like memory subsets were isolated by sorting on CD45RO/CCR7/CD25/CD127/CD95/CD27. The gene calls are TRBV29-1 and TRBJ2-5; 11 bases agree with TRBD2. This TCR was sampled from a man aged 25-45 years with type 1 diabetes. Sequencing used naive CD4+ T cells from blood. CDR3 DNA: TGCAGCGTCGCGCGACTAGCGGGATGGCAAGAGACCCAGTACTTC. Protein sequence: CSVARLAGWQETQYF. Full variable domain (rest looked up from reference TRBV29-1 and TRBJ2-5): SAVISQKPSRDICQRGTSLTIQCQVDSQVTMMFWYRQQPGQSLTLIATANQGSEATYESGFVIDKFPISRPNLTFSTLTVSNMSPEDSSIYLCSVARLAGWQETQYFGPGTRLLVL.